This T cell receptor beta chain was documented in a study of shared clonotypes between healthy human individuals. Measured with immunoSEQ multiplex PCR; TCRdb has only the in-frame clones, and not every one. The sample holds about 1 million clones, around four fifths seen once. Germline V CDR1 and CDR2: SNHLY, FYNNEI. The CDR3 has 11 residues. The ends were cut back, 11 bases at V and 11 bases at J, with 18 bases in the middle. The sequence was collected from a man younger than 35 in good health. This rearrangement joins TRBV2 to TRBJ1-1; D gene unclear. Material for sequencing was memory CD4+ T cells sorted from blood. The subset here: CD45RA-negative fraction. CDR3 nucleotide sequence: TGTGCCCAGGCGCTGGAGGGATTGGCTTTCTTT. It codes for CAQALEGLAFF.